Shown below are 2 T cell receptor beta chains from a single sample sequenced in a study of PD-1 blockade in classical Hodgkin lymphoma. Profiling relied on immunoSEQ multiplex PCR, and the TCRdb table lists in-frame clones only, not all of them. The table has about 94,000 clones, nearly 90% seen once; the top ten hold around 10%. Every single patient, without exception, relapsed after autologous stem cell transplantation, and brentuximab vedotin exposure varied. The input for sequencing was peripheral blood mononuclear cells (PBMCs), taken before the second cycle of nivolumab. The receptor source for this set is a human donor with classical Hodgkin lymphoma.

The gene calls are TRBV13 and TRBJ1-1, with D possibly being TRBD1 (5 bases). The germline V and J ends were trimmed by 7 bases and 8 bases, with 8 bases remaining between them. Germline V lookup: CDR1 PRHDT, CDR2 FYEKMQ (reference sequence). The length of the CDR3 is 10 residues. CDR3 loop: CASTGQEAFF. The CDR3, as DNA: TGTGCCAGCACAGGACAAGAAGCTTTCTTT. The complete variable domain, with remaining parts taken from reference TRBV13 and TRBJ1-1, reads AAGVIQSPRHLIKEKRETATLKCYPIPRHDTVYWYQQGPGQDPQFLISFYEKMQSDKGSIPDRFSAQQFSDYHSELNMSSLELGDSALYFCASTGQEAFFGQGTRLTVV.

The chain is built from TRBV6-4 and TRBJ2-7; 11 nucleotides agree with TRBD2. The CDR3 length is 15 residues. Germline V gene lookup returns CDR1 MRHNA and CDR2 SNTAGT. The V gene end was trimmed by 6 bases and the J gene end by 2 bases; junction bases not matched to a gene: 6. This CDR3 reads CASSQLAGDTYEQYF. CDR3 DNA sequence: TGTGCCAGCAGCCAACTAGCGGGGGACACCTACGAGCAGTACTTC.